The rows below give T cell receptor beta chains drawn from one sample of a study of shared clonotypes between healthy human individuals. The assay was immunoSEQ multiplex PCR, and TCRdb's table has in-frame clones only and misses some. The profile covers about 1.1 million clones, with approximately 80% appearing a single time and 0.7% to 0.95% taken by the ten largest. Material: memory CD4+ T cells from PBMCs. All receptors come from a man younger than 30 in good health. Some clones in this sample may be carry-over from other donors' samples. Each CDR3 is given with its conserved first and last residue. Fields, in order: V gene, clone size, CDR3 protein. Not every row has a clone size; where given, it reads once, few, many or a size class.

>TRBV28|-
CASSGGGQPQHF
>TRBV15|-
CATSSSGVNEQFF
>TRBV5-1|-
CASSGTGTYEQYF
>TRBV7-2|-
CASSNQGQVSDTQYF
>TRBV7-9|-
CASSPDKNEQFF
>TRBV18|-
CASSPYTGPLEAFF
>TRBV4-1|-
CASSRDGVGDTQYF
>TRBV4-2|-
CASSRIAGAGSEQFF
>TRBV18|-
CASSPGLAGGPSSNEQFF
>TRBV20-1|-
CSAREVRYTF
>TRBV27|-
CASGVDRVNIQYF
>TRBV7-3|-
CASSLNSGLGSYGYTF
>TRBV28|-
CASSSLWGFEQYF
>TRBV12-5|-
CASGLSLPGAPIYEQYF
>TRBV29-1|-
CSVARGTYEQYF
>TRBV20-1|-
CSAPTLYEQYF
>TRBV19|-
CASSIGGRGYEQYF
>TRBV27|-
CASSLLSNTGELFF
>TRBV5-1|-
CASSLAEKIGGEQYF
>TRBV5-1|-
CASSLGRGIETQYF
>TRBV5-6|few
CASRGEGGNTEAFF
>TRBV7-2|-
CASSPDRGVGQYF
>TRBV5-6|-
CASSWDRGPYGYTF